These 17 T cell receptor beta chains originate from one sample sequenced in a study of vaccination and CD4 T cells after COVID-19. Sequencing of cultured CD4+ T cell DNA used the Oncomine TCR Beta short-read assay. TCRdb ran MiXCR on the PCR reads and lists one entry per CDR3 protein. This repertoire shows approximately 10,000 distinct CDR3 sequences, about 60% found once; its top ten account for roughly 25%. Antigens of these TCRs are unknown. Documented treatment: roughly 10-day PBMC culture with coronavirus spike peptide pools or control peptides (ViraFEST assay). The source material was CD4+ T cells from blood, cultured in vitro. The receptors originated from a human donor who had recovered from COVID-19.

The rearrangement links TRBV5-1 to TRBJ1-2; perhaps TRBD1 as D (5 bases). The CDR3 runs to 13 residues. The germline CDR1 and CDR2 sequences are SGHRS and YFSETQ. Trimming removed 5 bases at V and 2 bases at J, with 10 bases between. The CDR3 spells CASRQGRNYGYTF. CDR3 nucleotides: TGCGCCAGCAGGCAGGGCAGGAACTATGGCTACACCTTC.

This clonotype has a handful of counts. This sequence joins TRBV7-9 and TRBJ2-3; the match to TRBD2 covers 7 bases. V was pared by 5 bases and J by 2 bases, with 16 bases of the junction left unmatched. CDR1 SEHNR and CDR2 FQNEAQ come from the germline V gene (reference sequence). This CDR3 region has 18 residues. CDR3 nucleotide sequence: TGTGCCAGCAGCATAAAACCGGGACTATCCCAACCCACAGATACGCAGTATTTT. Amino acids: CASSIKPGLSQPTDTQYF.

The CDR3 DNA reads as TGTGCCAGTAGTATCCGGGTCCCCGGGGATCAGCCCCAGCATTTT. Its protein product is CASSIRVPGDQPQHF. V and J are TRBV19 and TRBJ1-5, with unresolved D. CDR1 is LNHDA and CDR2 is SQIVND in the germline V gene (reference sequence). The V end lost 3 bases, the J end lost 5 bases, and 14 bases lay between the germline ends. This CDR3 contains 15 residues.

This clonotype was seen more than once but under ten times. This sequence joins TRBV2 and TRBJ1-6, with D possibly matching TRBD1 (5 bases). The CDR3 consists of 15 residues. The V and J ends lost 4 bases and 5 bases respectively, with 12 bases between them. Germline CDR1 reads SNHLY; CDR2 reads FYNNEI. The CDR3 sequence: CASSVGGGNNSPLHF. As DNA, the CDR3 is TGTGCCAGCAGTGTCGGTGGGGGTAATAATTCACCCCTCCACTTT. The full variable domain, with the rest looked up from reference TRBV2 and TRBJ1-6, is EPEVTQTPSHQVTQMGQEVILRCVPISNHLYFYWYRQILGQKVEFLVSFYNNEISEKSEIFDDQFSVERPDGSNFTLKIRSTKLEDSAMYFCASSVGGGNNSPLHFGNGTRLTVT.

This rearrangement joins TRBV27 to TRBJ2-2; 8 bases align to TRBD2. Germline CDR1 and CDR2: MNHEY and SMNVEV (reference sequence). V was clipped by 4 bases and J by 7 bases; unmatched bases: 11. This CDR3 is built from 16 residues. CDR3 loop: CASSSPGGPRRGELFF. CDR3 DNA sequence: TGTGCCAGCAGTTCACCGGGAGGGCCTAGACGCGGGGAGCTGTTTTTT.

The CDR3 DNA reads TGTGCCAGCAGTGGGACTAGCGGGGGGATTCAAGAGACCCAGTACTTC. Protein product: CASSGTSGGIQETQYF. The genes are TRBV3-1 and TRBJ2-5; TRBD2 matches at 15 bases. Trimming took 6 bases from V and 2 from J; bases not matched to a gene: 4. CDR3 length: 16 amino acids. Germline V gene data show CDR1 as LGHDT and CDR2 as YNNKEL (reference sequence).

The gene calls are TRBV27 and TRBJ2-5, with D possibly called TRBD1 or TRBD2 (5 bases each). Germline CDR1 MNHEY, CDR2 SMNVEV (reference sequence). Trimming stripped 5 bases from V and 1 base from J, with 11 bases between. This CDR3 spans 14 amino acids. In DNA, the CDR3 is TGTGCCAGCAGTAGGGGAGTCTTCCAAGAGACCCAGTACTTC. Translation gives CASSRGVFQETQYF.

This clonotype showed up just a few times. The rearrangement links TRBV4-2 to TRBJ1-2, with D uncertain. Germline CDR1 LGHNA, CDR2 YNFKEQ. Trimming left V 0 bases short and J 5 bases short, with 4 bases between. The CDR3 spans 12 residues. The CDR3 loop reads CASSQDAYGYTF. CDR3 nucleotide sequence: TGTGCCAGCAGCCAAGACGCGTATGGCTACACCTTC.

The chain has TRBV6-1 and TRBJ2-3; tentatively, D is TRBD2 (6 bases). Trimming removed 6 bases from V and 2 bases from J, with 15 bases in between. The CDR3 covers 15 residues. CDR1 and CDR2 (germline): MNHNS, SASEGT. The CDR3 sequence is CASSIQGLYTDTQYF. The CDR3, as DNA: TGTGCCAGCAGCATCCAGGGACTCTACACAGATACGCAGTATTTT.

A few counts support this clonotype. V usage is TRBV19 and J usage is TRBJ2-5; TRBD2 matches at 9 bases. With 3 bases clipped from V and 5 bases from J, the junction kept 4 bases outside the gene matches. Germline CDR1 reads LNHDA; CDR2 reads SQIVND (reference sequence). The CDR3 sequence is 14 residues long. The CDR3 bases are TGTGCCAGTAGTATTAGCGGGAGTGGGGAGACCCAGTACTTC. Protein sequence: CASSISGSGETQYF.

This clonotype was observed a few times. The CDR3 here is CASSPRRDSSEETQYF. CDR3 nucleotides: TGTGCCAGCAGCCCACGCCGGGACAGCTCCGAAGAGACCCAGTACTTC. J is TRBJ2-5 and V is TRBV7-9; 7 nucleotides align to TRBD1. This CDR3 has 16 residues. The V gene end was trimmed by 5 bases and the J gene end by 3 bases; junction bases not matched to a gene: 12. Germline V CDR1 and CDR2: SEHNR, FQNEAQ (reference sequence).

The sample holds one count of this clonotype. This chain links TRBV7-3 with TRBJ2-3; D uncertain. The CDR3 has 14 residues. Germline-derived CDR1 and CDR2 are SGHTA and FQGTGA. The V and J ends lost 0 bases and 0 bases respectively, with 4 bases between them. CDR3 coding DNA: TGTGCCAGCAGCTTAACGCGAAGCACAGATACGCAGTATTTT. It encodes CASSLTRSTDTQYF.

The sample holds a few counts of this clonotype. The chain combines TRBV6-1 with TRBJ1-5, with D unclear. V lost 2 bases, J lost 4 bases, and 12 bases lay in between. This CDR3 has 15 residues. Germline V gene data show CDR1 as MNHNS and CDR2 as SASEGT. The CDR3 sequence is CASSESAGLNQPQHF. In DNA form, the CDR3 reads TGTGCCAGCAGTGAATCTGCAGGATTAAATCAGCCCCAGCATTTT.

This chain connects TRBV4-2 to TRBJ1-5, with 9 bases aligning to TRBD1. From germline, CDR1 is LGHNA and CDR2 YNFKEQ. V was pared by 1 base and J by 4 bases, with 5 bases of the junction left unmatched. The CDR3 covers 16 residues. The CDR3 sequence is CASSQATGGSNQPQHF. The CDR3 nucleotides are TGTGCCAGCAGCCAAGCGACAGGGGGTAGTAATCAGCCCCAGCATTTT.

This sequence joins TRBV20-1 and TRBJ1-1; 7 nucleotides agree with TRBD1. Germline V gene sequence: CDR1 DFQATT, CDR2 SNEGSKA (reference sequence). There are 14 residues in the CDR3. J gave up 0 bases and V 3 bases, and 4 bases lay outside the gene matches. CDR3: CSARKGAMNTEAFF. The CDR3 DNA reads as TGCAGTGCTAGGAAGGGGGCAATGAACACTGAAGCTTTCTTT.

V and J are TRBV27 and TRBJ1-1; no clear D. Per germline, CDR1 MNHEY and CDR2 SMNVEV (reference sequence). CDR3 length equals 15 residues. Deletions cut 3 bases from V and 0 bases from J, with 11 bases between. CDR3 residues: CASSLGAFMNTEAFF. The CDR3 DNA sequence: TGTGCCAGCAGTTTGGGTGCCTTCATGAACACTGAAGCTTTCTTT.

The V gene is TRBV5-3, the J gene TRBJ2-5; 13 bases match TRBD2. TRBV5-3 is an open reading frame, and its role is uncertain. V lost 8 bases, J lost 3 bases, and 7 bases stayed unmatched. The CDR3 contains 15 residues. The CDR3 loop reads CASSQGLAGEETQYF. CDR3 nucleotides: TGTGCCAGCAGCCAAGGACTAGCGGGAGAAGAGACCCAGTACTTC.